The T cell receptor beta chain described here comes from a study of T cell responses to AZD1222 COVID-19 vaccine. Assay: immunoSEQ multiplex PCR; the TCRdb copy retains only in-frame clones and omits some. The table lists about 120,000 clones, approximately 88% of them singletons, with 5% to 6.5% in the top ten. General study findings and limits: Donor demographics were predominantly white British with a female majority; clonal diversity may be underestimated.

The CDR3 extends over 15 amino acids. Germline CDR1 is SGHRS and CDR2 is YFSETQ. With 5 bases clipped from V and 8 bases from J, the junction kept 8 bases outside the gene matches. This clone occurred once. Antigen unknown. The sequences come from peripheral blood, collected on day 0 of AZD1222 vaccination. This sequence joins TRBV5-1 and TRBJ1-6, with TRBD1 matching 9 bases. The sequence was collected from an adult in good health. CDR3 bases: TGCGCCAGCAGTTCTGGACAGGGGAGGGATTCACCCCTCCACTTT. Protein sequence: CASSSGQGRDSPLHF.